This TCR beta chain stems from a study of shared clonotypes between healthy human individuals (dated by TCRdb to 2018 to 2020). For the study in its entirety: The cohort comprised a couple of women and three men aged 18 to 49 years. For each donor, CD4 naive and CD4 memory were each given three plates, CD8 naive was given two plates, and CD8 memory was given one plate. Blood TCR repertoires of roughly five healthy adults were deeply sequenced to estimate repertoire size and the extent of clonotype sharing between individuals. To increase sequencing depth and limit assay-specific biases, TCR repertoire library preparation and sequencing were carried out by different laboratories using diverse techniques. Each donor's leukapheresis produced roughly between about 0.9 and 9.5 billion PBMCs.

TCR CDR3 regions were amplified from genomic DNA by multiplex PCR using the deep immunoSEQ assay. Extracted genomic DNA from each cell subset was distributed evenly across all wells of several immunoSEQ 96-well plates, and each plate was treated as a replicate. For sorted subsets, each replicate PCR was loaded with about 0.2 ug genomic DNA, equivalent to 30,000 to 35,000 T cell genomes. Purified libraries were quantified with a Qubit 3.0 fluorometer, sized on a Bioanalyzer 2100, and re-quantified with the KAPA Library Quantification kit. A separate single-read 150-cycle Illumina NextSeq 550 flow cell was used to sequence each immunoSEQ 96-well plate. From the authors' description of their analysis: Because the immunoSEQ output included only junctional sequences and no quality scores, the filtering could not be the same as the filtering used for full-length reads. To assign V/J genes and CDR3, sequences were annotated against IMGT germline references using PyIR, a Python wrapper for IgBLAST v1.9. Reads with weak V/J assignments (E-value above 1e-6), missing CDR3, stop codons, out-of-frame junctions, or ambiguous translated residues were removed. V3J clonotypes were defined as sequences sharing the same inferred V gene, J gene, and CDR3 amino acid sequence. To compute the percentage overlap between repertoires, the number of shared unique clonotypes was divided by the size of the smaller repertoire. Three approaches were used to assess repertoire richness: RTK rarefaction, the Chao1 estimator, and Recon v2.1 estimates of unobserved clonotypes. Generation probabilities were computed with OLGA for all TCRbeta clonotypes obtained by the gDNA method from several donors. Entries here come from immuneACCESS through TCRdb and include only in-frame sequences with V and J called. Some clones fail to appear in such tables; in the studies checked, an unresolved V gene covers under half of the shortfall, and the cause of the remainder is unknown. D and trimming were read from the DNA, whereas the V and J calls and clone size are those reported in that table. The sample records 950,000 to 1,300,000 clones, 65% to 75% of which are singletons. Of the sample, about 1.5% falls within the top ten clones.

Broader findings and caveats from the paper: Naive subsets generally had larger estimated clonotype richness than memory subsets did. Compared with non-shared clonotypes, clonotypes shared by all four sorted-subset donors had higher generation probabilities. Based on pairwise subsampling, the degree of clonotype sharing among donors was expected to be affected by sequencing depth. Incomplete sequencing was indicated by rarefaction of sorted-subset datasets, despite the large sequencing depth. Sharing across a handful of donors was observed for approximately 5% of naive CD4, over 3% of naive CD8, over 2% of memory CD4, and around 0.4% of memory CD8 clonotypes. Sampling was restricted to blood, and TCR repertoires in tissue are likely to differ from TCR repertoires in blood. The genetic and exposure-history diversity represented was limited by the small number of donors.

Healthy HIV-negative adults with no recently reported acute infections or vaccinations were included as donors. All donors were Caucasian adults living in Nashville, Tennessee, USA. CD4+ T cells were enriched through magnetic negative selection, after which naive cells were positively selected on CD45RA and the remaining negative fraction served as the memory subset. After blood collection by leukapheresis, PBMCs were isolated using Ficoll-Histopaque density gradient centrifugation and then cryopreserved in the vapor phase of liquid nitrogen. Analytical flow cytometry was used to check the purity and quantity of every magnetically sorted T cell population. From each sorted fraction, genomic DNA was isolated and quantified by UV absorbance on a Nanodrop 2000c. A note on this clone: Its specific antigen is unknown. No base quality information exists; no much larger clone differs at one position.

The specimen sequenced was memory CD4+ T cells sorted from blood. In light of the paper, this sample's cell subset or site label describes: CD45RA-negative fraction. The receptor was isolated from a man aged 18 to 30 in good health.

The CDR3 protein: CAISESNRAVGTEAFF. The sequence in DNA is TGTGCCATCAGTGAGTCGAATAGGGCCGTGGGGACTGAAGCTTTCTTT. The sequence is built from TRBV10-3 and TRBJ1-1, with the D gene not confidently named. The trim is 0 bases for V and 5 bases for J, with a gap of 16 bases between the germline ends. Including cysteine and phenylalanine, the CDR3 has 16 amino acids. The only DNA kept is the CDR3, 48 bases in frame from the first base. Looking up the germline V gene yields CDR1 ENHRY and CDR2 SYGVKD.